The present TCR beta chain was sequenced within a study of shared clonotypes between healthy human individuals. Study findings and constraints: Researchers found naive subsets generally carried larger estimated richness than memory subsets.

A word on this clone: The antigen remains unidentified.

Positively selected for CCR7, the CD45RO-negative cells used as naive CD8 cells excluded terminally differentiated effector memory CD45RA+ cells. Profiled with immunoSEQ multiplex PCR; TCRdb holds only in-frame clones, not every one. This table has 2 million or so clones, approximately 95% appearing once. The receptor was derived from a man between 18 and 29 years old in good health. The sample was naive CD8+ T cells sorted from blood.

For the CDR3, the DNA is TGTGCCAGCAGCCCCACCTTGGGACTAGCGGGAGGGTCCGGGGAGCTGTTTTTT. It encodes CASSPTLGLAGGSGELFF. The chain links TRBV9 to TRBJ2-2, with 16 bases fitting TRBD2. Germline trimming cut 4 bases from V and 6 bases from J; bases unmatched to any gene: 9. In germline, CDR1 is SGDLS, CDR2 YYNGEE. This CDR3 is built from 18 residues.